This TCR beta chain was identified in a study of T-cell memory formation after mild COVID-19. Via MiXCR, TCRdb re-called the 5' RACE reads, giving one row per CDR3 protein. The profile shows approximately 500,000 distinct CDR3 sequences, around 25% of them singletons. This clonotype was seen more than once but under ten times. The CDR3 loop spans 13 amino acids. The V gene's germline CDR1 is LGHNA and CDR2 YNFKEQ. Trimming stripped 6 bases from V and 4 bases from J, with 12 bases between. Sample: PBMCs or a T cell subset sorted from them (not recorded which). This clonotype was sampled from an adult woman who had mild COVID-19 (a few samples of this study predate the infection). Cell type and time point are not known. The rearrangement links TRBV4-2 to TRBJ2-5, with D tentatively TRBD1 (5 bases). This chain's CDR3 is CASRAPDRETQYF. For the CDR3, the DNA is TGTGCCAGCAGGGCCCCCGACAGAGAGACCCAGTACTTC.